The next 30 T cell receptor beta chains were all read from a single sample in a study of T cell responses to AZD1222 COVID-19 vaccine. Sequenced by immunoSEQ multiplex PCR; TCRdb stores in-frame clones only, minus some. The sample carries 150,000 to 200,000 clones, about 92% recorded once. The source material was peripheral blood, sampled 28 days after the second AZD1222 dose. The receptor source for this set is an adult who received the AZD1222 COVID-19 vaccine.

The CDR3 sequence is CASSLRQGENTEAFF. The CDR3 nucleotides read TGTGCCAGCAGCCTAAGACAGGGTGAGAACACTGAAGCTTTCTTT. This rearrangement joins TRBV7-8 to TRBJ1-1; 7 nucleotides align to TRBD1. V gave up 5 bases and J gave up 1 base; unmatched junction bases: 7. The CDR3 is 15 residues long. Looked up from germline, CDR1 is SGHVS and CDR2 is FQNEAQ. The whole variable domain, filled in from reference TRBV7-8 and TRBJ1-1, reads GAGVSQSPRYKVAKRGQDVALRCDPISGHVSLFWYQQALGQGPEFLTYFQNEAQLDKSGLPSDRFFAERPEGSVSTLKIQRTQQEDSAVYLCASSLRQGENTEAFFGQGTRLTVV.

This chain uses TRBV20-1 with TRBJ1-6, with no clear D. This CDR3 region has 11 residues. From germline, CDR1 is DFQATT and CDR2 SNEGSKA (reference sequence). The germline V and J ends were trimmed by 3 bases and 7 bases, with 4 bases remaining between them. In DNA, the CDR3 is TGCAGTGCTAGGAAGAATTCACCCCTCCACTTT. Translating it yields CSARKNSPLHF.

The chain couples TRBV11-2 to TRBJ2-1, with a tentative D call TRBD1 (5 bases). This CDR3 is built from 16 residues. Germline V CDR1 and CDR2: SGHAT, FQNNGV. Trimming left V 6 bases short and J 3 bases short, with 18 bases between. The CDR3 here is CASSQSGKADYNEQFF. CDR3 coding DNA: TGTGCCAGCAGTCAATCAGGGAAGGCGGACTACAATGAGCAGTTCTTC. Based on the CDR3 plus reference TRBV11-2 and TRBJ2-1, the full variable domain is EAGVAQSPRYKIIEKRQSVAFWCNPISGHATLYWYQQILGQGPKLLIQFQNNGVVDDSQLPKDRFSAERLKGVDSTLKIQPAKLEDSAVYLCASSQSGKADYNEQFFGPGTRLTVL.

The chain links TRBV6-5 to TRBJ2-7; weak D call: TRBD1 (5 bases). Germline lookup yields CDR1 MNHEY and CDR2 SVGAGI. Trimming cost V 0 bases and J 1 base, with 13 bases left between them. The CDR3 loop spans 16 amino acids. The CDR3 DNA reads TGTGCCAGCAGTTACTCAGCTGGGGCTGATTCCTACGAGCAGTACTTC. The encoded protein is CASSYSAGADSYEQYF.

This chain uses TRBV15 with TRBJ1-1; D not resolved. Trimming pared 3 bases from V and 1 base from J, leaving 12 bases between. Germline V lookup: CDR1 LNHNV, CDR2 YYDKDF (reference sequence). The CDR3 has 15 amino acids. CDR3 sequence reads: CATSSPSGGNTEAFF. In DNA form, the CDR3 reads TGTGCCACCAGCAGCCCCAGCGGAGGGAACACTGAAGCTTTCTTT.

The J gene is TRBJ1-2, the V gene TRBV25-1; D gene uncertain. The CDR3 contains 10 residues. In germline, CDR1 is MGHDK, CDR2 SYGVNS. Trimming cost V 4 bases and J 7 bases, with 4 bases left between them. The CDR3 sequence: CASSAGGYTF. The CDR3, as DNA: TGTGCCAGCAGTGCAGGTGGCTACACCTTC.

This chain uses TRBV5-1 with TRBJ1-3; TRBD1 might be the D (6 bases). Between the trimmed V and J ends, which lost 3 bases and 0 bases, there was a span of 16 bases. This CDR3 has 17 residues. The germline gives CDR1 SGHRS, CDR2 YFSETQ. The chain's CDR3 is CASSSAPGHFSGNTIYF. The CDR3 DNA sequence: TGCGCCAGCAGCTCTGCCCCGGGACACTTCTCTGGAAACACCATATATTTT. Full variable domain (rest looked up from reference TRBV5-1 and TRBJ1-3): KAGVTQTPRYLIKTRGQQVTLSCSPISGHRSVSWYQQTPGQGLQFLFEYFSETQRNKGNFPGRFSGRQFSNSRSEMNVSTLELGDSALYLCASSSAPGHFSGNTIYFGEGSWLTVV.

This clone was detected only once. CDR3 sequence (DNA): TGTGCCAGCAGCGTAGCCAGGGCCCGCCCCACCGGGGAGCTGTTTTTT. Protein: CASSVARARPTGELFF. The gene calls are TRBV9 and TRBJ2-2; TRBD1 might be the D (5 bases). V was cut by 0 bases and J by 4 bases, with 13 bases left in between. CDR1 SGDLS and CDR2 YYNGEE come from the germline V gene. This CDR3 is 16 amino acids long.

V usage is TRBV19 and J usage is TRBJ1-2, with D possibly being TRBD1 (5 bases). The V and J ends lost 7 bases and 7 bases respectively, with 16 bases between them. The germline V gene has CDR1 LNHDA and CDR2 SQIVND (reference sequence). This CDR3 contains 13 residues. The CDR3 region is CASTTGTAPGYTF. The CDR3 DNA is TGTGCCAGTACCACCGGGACCGCCCCTGGCTACACCTTC. Looking up the rest from reference TRBV19 and TRBJ1-2 gives the full variable domain: DGGITQSPKYLFRKEGQNVTLSCEQNLNHDAMYWYRQDPGQGLRLIYYSQIVNDFQKGDIAEGYSVSREKKESFPLTVTSAQKNPTAFYLCASTTGTAPGYTFGSGTRLTVV.

The V and J genes are TRBV9 and TRBJ2-2, with 12 bases identical to TRBD2. Germline V gene sequence: CDR1 SGDLS, CDR2 YYNGEE. The CDR3 sequence is 18 residues long. Trimming removed 0 bases from V and 7 bases from J; junction bases left unmatched: 10. Written as DNA, the CDR3 is TGTGCCAGCAGCGTAGGACTAGCGGGGGCCCCTGGTGGCGGGGAGCTGTTTTTT. The encoded protein is CASSVGLAGAPGGGELFF.

V gene TRBV5-1 combines with J gene TRBJ2-1; D is possibly TRBD2 (7 bases). The germline V gene has CDR1 SGHRS and CDR2 YFSETQ. CDR3 length: 14 amino acids. Trimming pared 0 bases from V and 8 bases from J, leaving 12 bases between. This CDR3 reads CASSLGGGADEQFF. The CDR3, as DNA: TGCGCCAGCAGCTTGGGCGGGGGCGCGGATGAGCAGTTCTTC.

The chain employs TRBV7-9 and TRBJ2-1; 8 bases align to TRBD1. The CDR3 spans 19 residues. J lost 4 bases, V lost 5 bases, and 19 bases had no gene match. Germline assignment: CDR1 SEHNR and CDR2 FQNEAQ (reference sequence). This chain's CDR3 is CASSPRREPTGDAYNEQFF. The CDR3 DNA sequence: TGTGCCAGCAGCCCCCGAAGAGAACCGACAGGGGACGCATACAATGAGCAGTTCTTC.

V is TRBV5-1 and J is TRBJ2-5; D may correspond to TRBD1 or TRBD2 (6 bases each). This CDR3 is 15 amino acids long. Between the trimmed V and J ends, which lost 1 base and 5 bases, there was a span of 15 bases. Germline V gene sequence: CDR1 SGHRS, CDR2 YFSETQ. This CDR3 is CASSLMWGAVETQYF. The CDR3 coding sequence is TGCGCCAGCAGCTTGATGTGGGGGGCGGTTGAGACCCAGTACTTC.

This sequence joins TRBV7-3 and TRBJ1-2; 7 bases are shared with TRBD1. V trimming: 0 bases; J trimming: 7 bases; junction bases outside the gene matches: 5. This CDR3 spans 14 amino acids. Germline-derived CDR1 and CDR2 are SGHTA and FQGTGA. The chain's CDR3 is CASSLTRQGGGYTF. In DNA form, the CDR3 reads TGTGCCAGCAGCTTAACCAGACAGGGCGGTGGCTACACCTTC.

CDR3 nucleotide sequence: TGTGCCAGCAGGCACCGGGGACAGGGGAGCACTGAAGCTTTCTTT. Translating it yields CASRHRGQGSTEAFF. V usage is TRBV13 and J usage is TRBJ1-1; 10 bases match TRBD1. Trimming took 6 bases from V and 4 from J; bases not matched to a gene: 8. The CDR3 totals 15 residues. Germline V CDR1 and CDR2: PRHDT, FYEKMQ (reference sequence).

This clone was detected a few times. This chain joins TRBV13 and TRBJ1-6; D is undetermined. Trimming took off 1 base at V and 7 bases at J, with 8 bases between the two ends. The CDR3 consists of 14 residues. Per germline, CDR1 PRHDT and CDR2 FYEKMQ (reference sequence). The CDR3 sequence is CASSLEAVNSPLHF. As DNA, the CDR3 is TGTGCCAGCAGCTTAGAAGCCGTAAATTCACCCCTCCACTTT.

The CDR3 here is CASSYSRRGPNYGYTF. Here the CDR3 DNA reads TGTGCCAGCAGTTACTCAAGGCGGGGGCCAAACTATGGCTACACCTTC. This sequence joins TRBV6-5 and TRBJ1-2; TRBD1 might be the D (6 bases). Germline CDR1 MNHEY, CDR2 SVGAGI. Trimming cost V 0 bases and J 2 bases, with 13 bases left between them. The CDR3 has 16 amino acids.

CDR3 sequence reads: CASRGFGNTIYF. DNA for the CDR3: TGTGCCAGCCGCGGGTTTGGAAACACCATATATTTT. V gene TRBV11-2 combines with J gene TRBJ1-3; D uncertain. The V end was cut by 8 bases, the J end by 3 bases, with 8 bases between. This CDR3 has 12 amino acids. The germline V gene has CDR1 SGHAT and CDR2 FQNNGV.

The chain combines TRBV11-3 with TRBJ1-6; D ambiguous. Per the germline V gene, CDR1 is SGHNT and CDR2 is YENEEA. Trimming pared 2 bases from V and 3 bases from J, leaving 5 bases between. This CDR3 has 14 residues. The CDR3 DNA reads TGTGCCAGCAGCTTAATACTCTATAATTCACCCCTCCACTTT. This translates into CASSLILYNSPLHF.

This clone was seen only once. This chain connects TRBV6-2 or TRBV6-3 to TRBJ2-7; 9 bases align to TRBD2. Germline CDR1 and CDR2: MNHEY and SVGEGT. The CDR3 is 16 residues long. The V gene end was trimmed by 0 bases and the J gene end by 0 bases; junction bases not matched to a gene: 3. The CDR3 nucleotides read TGTGCCAGCAGTTACTCCCCTAGCGGGGACTCCTACGAGCAGTACTTC. Amino acid sequence: CASSYSPSGDSYEQYF.

The V and J genes are TRBV7-8 and TRBJ2-7; no clear D gene. This CDR3 has 11 amino acids. Germline V lookup: CDR1 SGHVS, CDR2 FQNEAQ. Trimming removed 1 base at V and 6 bases at J, with 4 bases between. The CDR3 protein is CASSLGREQYF. The CDR3 DNA is TGTGCCAGCAGCTTAGGTCGCGAGCAGTACTTC.

This clone is a singleton in its sample. The V gene is TRBV12-2, the J gene TRBJ1-6. TRBV12-2 is a known pseudogene. This CDR3 spans 16 amino acids. The DNA for the CDR3 is TGTGCAAGTCGCTTTCCGGGGGGTAGGTTTAATTCACCCCTCCACTTT. Translating it yields CASRFPGGRFNSPLHF.

The V call is TRBV2, the J call TRBJ1-5, with D possibly being TRBD1 (5 bases). The CDR3 is 14 amino acids. Germline V gene lookup returns CDR1 SNHLY and CDR2 FYNNEI. V was shortened by 4 bases and J by 3 bases, with 10 bases between the two germline ends. CDR3 sequence reads: CASSAGGTNQPQHF. The CDR3 DNA reads TGTGCCAGCAGTGCTGGCGGGACCAATCAGCCCCAGCATTTT.

The chain is built from TRBV6-5 and TRBJ2-3; TRBD2 might be the D (6 bases). The V gene's germline CDR1 is MNHEY and CDR2 SVGAGI. The CDR3 contains 15 residues. V shed 5 bases and J shed 5 bases, with 17 bases lying between them. The CDR3 loop reads CASSPLLRGEDTQYF. In DNA, the CDR3 is TGTGCCAGCAGTCCACTCTTGCGGGGTGAAGATACGCAGTATTTT.

A word on this clone: Other nucleotide sequences in the sample specify the same CDR3. This chain uses TRBV6-5 with TRBJ1-1; perhaps TRBD1 as D (5 bases). V was trimmed by 0 bases and J by 4 bases, leaving 9 bases between them. The CDR3 spans 14 residues. The germline V gene has CDR1 MNHEY and CDR2 SVGAGI. This CDR3 reads CASSYSVGGTEAFF. The CDR3 DNA sequence: TGTGCCAGCAGTTACTCCGTGGGGGGCACTGAAGCTTTCTTT.

In this sample, this clone turned up a few times. The chain couples TRBV9 to TRBJ2-1; D may be TRBD2 (6 bases). From germline, CDR1 is SGDLS and CDR2 YYNGEE. The CDR3 length is 15 residues. V was clipped by 7 bases and J by 5 bases, with 19 bases between them. The CDR3 region is CASGPPSGSNNEQFF. CDR3 bases: TGTGCCAGCGGGCCCCCAAGCGGGTCTAACAATGAGCAGTTCTTC.

The chain uses TRBV2 and TRBJ1-2, with no clear D. The CDR3 has 11 residues. Trimming left V 7 bases short and J 5 bases short, with 8 bases between. Germline assignment: CDR1 SNHLY and CDR2 FYNNEI. CDR3 sequence reads: CASKWEYGYTF. For the CDR3, the DNA is TGTGCCAGCAAATGGGAGTATGGCTACACCTTC.

This sequence joins TRBV27 and TRBJ1-6; D gene unclear. Germline V CDR1 and CDR2: MNHEY, SMNVEV (reference sequence). The CDR3 is 14 residues long. V was shortened by 2 bases and J by 7 bases, with 9 bases between the two germline ends. The CDR3 DNA reads TGTGCCAGCAGTTTAGCGGCTTTAAATTCACCCCTCCACTTT. Its protein product is CASSLAALNSPLHF.

The rearrangement joins TRBV7-9 to TRBJ1-4; unclear D gene. Germline values: CDR1 SEHNR, CDR2 FQNEAQ (reference sequence). The CDR3 covers 15 residues. Trimming cost V 5 bases and J 5 bases, with 15 bases left between them. This CDR3 is CASSPDVRPNEKLFF. CDR3 coding DNA: TGTGCCAGCAGCCCGGACGTCCGTCCAAATGAAAAACTGTTTTTT. Based on the CDR3 plus reference TRBV7-9 and TRBJ1-4, the full variable domain is DTGVSQNPRHKITKRGQNVTFRCDPISEHNRLYWYRQTLGQGPEFLTYFQNEAQLEKSRLLSDRFSAERPKGSFSTLEIQRTEQGDSAMYLCASSPDVRPNEKLFFGSGTQLSVL.

The chain links TRBV6-1 to TRBJ2-7; TRBD1 matches 10 bases. The germline V gene has CDR1 MNHNS and CDR2 SASEGT. Unmatched junction bases numbered 17, after V lost 6 bases and J lost 6 bases. The CDR3 totals 17 residues. CDR3 protein: CASSELHFGTGVVEQYF. CDR3 bases: TGTGCCAGCAGCGAACTTCACTTCGGGACAGGGGTTGTCGAGCAGTACTTC.